The 18 T cell receptor beta chains in this list originate from one sample, sequenced in a study of OX40 agonist ivuxolimab in advanced cancers. Assay: immunoSEQ multiplex PCR; the TCRdb copy retains only in-frame clones and omits some. The table shows 57,000 or so clones, with 70% to 90% occurring only once. Sequencing used CD4+ or CD8+ T cells sorted from blood, obtained in a trial of the OX40 agonist ivuxolimab. The receptors were sampled from an adult with an advanced solid tumor such as melanoma, head and neck, liver or kidney cancer.

The genes are TRBV6-6 and TRBJ2-5; D unresolved. V was shortened by 6 bases and J by 5 bases, with 7 bases between the two germline ends. The CDR3 sequence is 11 residues long. Germline V lookup: CDR1 MNHNY, CDR2 SVGAGI (reference sequence). DNA of the CDR3: TGTGCCAGCAGCCCGCGGGAGACCCAGTACTTC. Translation: CASSPRETQYF.

The chain recombines TRBV25-1 with TRBJ2-3; D possibly matches TRBD1 or TRBD2 (5 bases each). The germline V gene encodes CDR1 MGHDK and CDR2 SYGVNS. The ends were cut back, 6 bases at V and 2 bases at J, with 12 bases in the middle. The CDR3 has 14 residues. The chain's CDR3 is CASSAWDDTDTQYF. The CDR3 bases are TGTGCCAGCAGCGCCTGGGACGACACAGATACGCAGTATTTT.

In its sample, this clone was seen once. This rearrangement joins TRBV5-4 to TRBJ2-7; 10 nucleotides agree with TRBD2. J lost 1 base, V lost 2 bases, and 3 bases had no gene match. The CDR3 sequence is 15 residues long. Germline lookup yields CDR1 SGHNT and CDR2 YYREEE (reference sequence). The CDR3 loop is CASSFGLAASYEQYF. CDR3 DNA sequence: TGTGCCAGCAGCTTTGGACTAGCGGCATCCTACGAGCAGTACTTC.

The chain combines TRBV9 with TRBJ2-7; D is possibly TRBD2 (6 bases). With 4 bases removed from V and 3 bases from J, the gap between germline ends came to 14 bases. CDR3 length: 14 amino acids. Germline V gene data show CDR1 as SGDLS and CDR2 as YYNGEE. Here the CDR3 reads CASSPQFGGYEQYF. Here the CDR3 DNA reads TGTGCCAGCAGCCCCCAGTTCGGGGGCTACGAGCAGTACTTC.

The rearrangement uses TRBV5-4 and TRBJ2-1; TRBD2 matches 9 bases. V dropped 0 bases and J dropped 5; count of bases not matched to a gene: 3. Per germline, CDR1 SGHNT and CDR2 YYREEE (reference sequence). The CDR3 length is 15 residues. The CDR3 reads CASSLVREGHNEQFF. CDR3 bases: TGTGCCAGCAGCTTGGTGCGGGAGGGCCACAATGAGCAGTTCTTC.

For this clone: One end of the junction fails to match germline, which may point to a read error. V and J are TRBV7-9 and TRBJ2-7; unclear D gene. This CDR3 spans 14 amino acids. Germline-derived CDR1 and CDR2 are SEHNR and FQNEAQ (reference sequence). This CDR3 is CASSLGPNSYEQCF. Written as DNA, the CDR3 is TGTGCCAGCAGCTTAGGACCGAACTCCTACGAGCAGTGCTTC.

This chain links TRBV2 with TRBJ2-7; 11 bases match TRBD2. The germline V gene encodes CDR1 SNHLY and CDR2 FYNNEI. This CDR3 is 17 amino acids long. V shed 1 base and J 3 bases; nucleotides not matched to a gene: 8. The DNA for the CDR3 is TGTGCCAGCAGTGAAGGGCTAGCGGGAGGACAGGGCTACGAGCAGTACTTC. This sequence encodes CASSEGLAGGQGYEQYF.

This clone appeared a few times. The chain has TRBV7-2 and TRBJ1-4; D might be TRBD1 (6 bases). The CDR3 has 13 residues. Germline V gene lookup returns CDR1 SGHTA and CDR2 FQGNSA. V lost 3 bases and J 8 bases, leaving 10 bases between the germline ends. CDR3 coding DNA: TGTGCCAGCAGCTTGGCGGGGGGCGAAAAACTGTTTTTT. Translation: CASSLAGGEKLFF. The full variable domain, completed using reference TRBV7-2 and TRBJ1-4, is GAGVSQSPSNKVTEKGKDVELRCDPISGHTALYWYRQSLGQGLEFLIYFQGNSAPDKSGLPSDRFSAERTGGSVSTLTIQRTQQEDSAVYLCASSLAGGEKLFFGSGTQLSVL.

The chain is built from TRBV27 and TRBJ2-1, with D possibly being TRBD2 (6 bases). Germline V gene sequence: CDR1 MNHEY, CDR2 SMNVEV (reference sequence). The CDR3 runs to 16 residues. V was trimmed by 2 bases and J by 5 bases, leaving 16 bases between them. The CDR3 region is CASSLGEGGYHNEQFF. The CDR3 nucleotides are TGTGCCAGCAGTTTAGGTGAGGGAGGTTACCACAATGAGCAGTTCTTC.

The gene calls are TRBV11-3 and TRBJ2-5; no firm D call. Germline V gene data show CDR1 as SGHNT and CDR2 as YENEEA. This CDR3 region has 16 residues. Trimming stripped 0 bases from V and 4 bases from J, with 15 bases between. The CDR3 region is CASSLDPLSFPETQYF. In DNA, the CDR3 is TGTGCCAGCAGCTTAGATCCCCTTAGCTTCCCAGAGACCCAGTACTTC.

The genes are TRBV28 and TRBJ2-7; perhaps TRBD1 as D (5 bases). CDR3 size: 13 residues. The germline V and J ends were trimmed by 3 bases and 5 bases, with 11 bases remaining between them. Germline-derived CDR1 and CDR2 are MDHEN and SYDVKM. The CDR3 sequence: CASSFFTGDEQYF. CDR3 sequence (DNA): TGTGCCAGCAGTTTCTTCACAGGAGACGAGCAGTACTTC.

With respect to this clone: This sample also contains other DNA sequences that code for the same CDR3. The gene calls are TRBV11-3 and TRBJ2-5; D unclear. This CDR3 is built from 13 residues. The germline CDR1 and CDR2 sequences are SGHNT and YENEEA. Deletions cut 6 bases from V and 2 bases from J, with 10 bases between. The DNA for the CDR3 is TGTGCCAGCAGTCCCATGGGGCAAGAGACCCAGTACTTC. Translating it yields CASSPMGQETQYF. Full variable domain (rest looked up from reference TRBV11-3 and TRBJ2-5): EAGVVQSPRYKIIEKKQPVAFWCNPISGHNTLYWYLQNLGQGPELLIRYENEEAVDDSQLPKDRFSAERLKGVDSTLKIQPAELGDSAVYLCASSPMGQETQYFGPGTRLLVL.

CDR3 sequence: CAWSLRPSGSGGELFF. Written as DNA, the CDR3 is TGTGCCTGGAGTTTGAGGCCTAGCGGATCCGGCGGGGAGCTGTTTTTT. This rearrangement joins TRBV30 to TRBJ2-2, with TRBD2 identical over 7 bases. Germline CDR1 is GTSNPN and CDR2 is SVGIG (reference sequence). Trimming removed 2 bases from V and 7 bases from J; junction bases left unmatched: 13. The CDR3 contains 16 residues.

The chain uses TRBV7-8 and TRBJ2-7, with D possibly matching TRBD2 (5 bases). The CDR3 runs 15 residues. The V gene lost 4 bases and the J gene lost 7 bases, with 20 bases spanning the gap. The germline V gene encodes CDR1 SGHVS and CDR2 FQNEAQ. CDR3 nucleotides: TGTGCCAGCAGCTCCTTAGTTTTCGGGGTTGGTGAGCAGTACTTC. Its protein product is CASSSLVFGVGEQYF.

This chain uses TRBV15 with TRBJ1-5; no clear D. CDR1 is LNHNV and CDR2 is YYDKDF in the germline V gene (reference sequence). V shed 5 bases and J shed 5 bases, with 10 bases lying between them. The CDR3 is made up of 13 amino acids. Here the CDR3 reads CATSFEGYQPQHF. CDR3 bases: TGTGCCACCAGCTTCGAAGGCTATCAGCCCCAGCATTTT.

This chain links TRBV6-5 with TRBJ1-5; D uncertain. The ends were cut back, 4 bases at V and 4 bases at J, with 11 bases in the middle. This CDR3 has 14 residues. Germline CDR1 MNHEY, CDR2 SVGAGI. This CDR3 reads CASSWTVKNQPQHF. In nucleotides, the CDR3 is TGTGCCAGCAGTTGGACGGTGAAGAATCAGCCCCAGCATTTT.

Concerning this clone itself: A junction boundary mismatches the germline segment, possibly from a read error. The chain carries TRBV7-7 and TRBJ2-1; possible D gene TRBD1, 6 bases. This CDR3 contains 13 residues. The germline V gene has CDR1 SSHAT and CDR2 FNYEAQ (reference sequence). The CDR3 spells CASSLGGFDEQFF. The CDR3 region has the DNA TGTGCTAGCAGCTTAGGGGGTTTCGATGAGCAGTTCTTC.

The chain links TRBV11-2 to TRBJ2-5; weak D call: TRBD2 (5 bases). Germline V lookup: CDR1 SGHAT, CDR2 FQNNGV. This CDR3 is built from 14 residues. V shed 3 bases and J shed 0 bases, with 8 bases lying between them. CDR3 protein: CASSFSAYQETQYF. The CDR3 coding sequence is TGTGCCAGCAGCTTTAGCGCCTACCAAGAGACCCAGTACTTC.